This note documents a single TCR beta chain sequence. Its antigen is currently unknown. The data derive from a study of CD8+ T cells in alopecia areata. Study-level points and caveats: Scalp data also include sequences from resident alphabeta T cells of normal skin.

PBMCs provided sorted CD4+ and CD8+ T cells. The ends were cut back, 4 bases at V and 1 base at J, with 10 bases in the middle. There are 14 residues in the CDR3. Germline lookup yields CDR1 MGHRA and CDR2 YSYEKL. TCR sequencing used cDNA made by reverse transcription of extracted RNA. The method was immunoSEQ multiplex PCR; TCRdb's version includes in-frame clones alone and lacks a portion of them. In the table there are some 200,000 clones, about 56% of which are singletons. The specimen was CD8+ T cells sorted from blood. The receptor comes from a human donor in good health. V gene TRBV4-1 combines with J gene TRBJ2-5; D is ambiguous. CDR3 protein: CASSLLGGQETQYF. DNA of the CDR3: TGCGCCAGCAGCCTCCTAGGTGGCCAAGAGACCCAGTACTTC.